This T cell receptor (beta chain) was documented in a study of blood T cell repertoires in COVID-19. As for the study in general: Sample material is recorded as cDNA or gDNA derived from T cells, B-cell-depleted T cells, or PBMCs.

In germline, CDR1 is SQVTM, CDR2 ANQGSEA. Unmatched junction bases numbered 3, after V lost 5 bases and J lost 6 bases. The CDR3 length is 14 residues. Per the original data handling: Amplification of reference gene primers was used by the study to estimate nucleated cell counts. The data were produced by immunoSEQ multiplex PCR, yet TCRdb's version contains in-frame clones alone and is incomplete. Clone size and V and J calls were adopted from that table, with D and trimming inferred from the DNA. The profile shows around 450,000 clones, about 90% of them singletons. Cohort placement rested on clinical history that participants reported themselves.

Sample: PBMCs or T cells enriched from blood (not recorded which). V gene TRBV29-1 combines with J gene TRBJ2-2; 13 nucleotides align to TRBD2. The TCR comes from a young man who had recovered from COVID-19. CDR3 region: CSVTSGGAAGELFF. CDR3 coding DNA: TGCAGCGTTACTAGCGGGGGGGCTGCCGGGGAGCTGTTTTTT.